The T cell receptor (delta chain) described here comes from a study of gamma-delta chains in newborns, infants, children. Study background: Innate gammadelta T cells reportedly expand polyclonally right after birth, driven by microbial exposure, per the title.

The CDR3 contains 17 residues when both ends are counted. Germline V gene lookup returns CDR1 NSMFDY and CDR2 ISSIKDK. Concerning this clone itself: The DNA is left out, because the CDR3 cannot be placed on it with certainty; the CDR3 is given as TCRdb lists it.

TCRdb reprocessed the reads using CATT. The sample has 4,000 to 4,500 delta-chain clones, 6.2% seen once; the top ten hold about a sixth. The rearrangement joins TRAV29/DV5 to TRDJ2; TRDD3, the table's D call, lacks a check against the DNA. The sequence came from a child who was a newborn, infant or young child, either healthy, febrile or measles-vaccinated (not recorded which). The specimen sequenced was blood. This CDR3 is CSVLLCSKRDLTAQLFF.